The count of the clone carrying this T cell receptor beta chain is one. Clones were read by immunoSEQ multiplex PCR, and TCRdb kept only the in-frame ones, dropping some. The sample has 150,000 to 200,000 clones; around 84% are singletons. It was during active infection that Seattle patients were enrolled and then longitudinally followed. This specimen comes from a study of blood T cell repertoires in COVID-19. Germline CDR1 LNHDA, CDR2 SQIVND (reference sequence). This CDR3 is built from 17 residues. V dropped 5 bases and J dropped 1 base, with 17 bases sitting between them. Sequencing was done on a sample of peripheral blood. The rearrangement links TRBV19 to TRBJ2-2; possible D gene TRBD1, 5 bases. The clonotype originates from a woman in her seventies with COVID-19, enrolled during active disease. This CDR3 reads CASSPQVGRVNTGELFF. CDR3 in DNA: TGTGCCAGTAGTCCCCAGGTCGGCAGGGTGAACACCGGGGAGCTGTTTTTT.